These T cell receptor beta chains were read from a single sample in a study of cytomegalovirus exposure and HLA in healthy donors. The repertoire was sequenced with immunoSEQ multiplex PCR; TCRdb's copy has only in-frame clones and lacks some. This table holds about 120,000 clones, 77% found once. Sample: PBMCs. The receptors were sampled from a human donor in good health. Both conserved end residues are part of each CDR3. The D gene is left open where the match is weak. Clone size is not always given. Where it is, it says once, few, many or a class for expanded clones.

clone_size,d_call,j_call,v_call,cdr3_aa,cdr3_nt
.,.,TRBJ1-4,TRBV5-1,CASSRGQSEKLFF,TGCGCCAGCAGCCGCGGACAGTCTGAAAAACTGTTTTTT
.,.,TRBJ2-1,TRBV7-3,CASSLSGVSGYNEQFF,TGTGCCAGCAGCTTAAGCGGGGTTTCGGGATACAATGAGCAGTTCTTC
few,TRBD2,TRBJ2-2,TRBV6-1,CASILAGDFTGELFF,TGTGCCAGCATACTAGCGGGAGATTTCACCGGGGAGCTGTTTTTT
.,.,TRBJ2-3,TRBV30,CAWSVQRGRGTDTQYF,TGTGCCTGGAGTGTACAAAGGGGTAGGGGAACAGATACGCAGTATTTT
.,TRBD1,TRBJ1-1,TRBV7-3,CASSRRTGMGRARNTEAFF,TGTGCCAGCAGTCGACGGACAGGGATGGGCCGGGCGCGAAACACTGAAGCTTTCTTT
.,.,TRBJ2-5,TRBV5-1,CASSLEVSIQRLTQETQYF,TGCGCCAGCAGCTTGGAGGTATCCATCCAGCGACTTACGCAGGAGACCCAGTACTTC
.,TRBD2,TRBJ2-7,TRBV5-1,CASSSAGTSGGYEQYF,TGCGCCAGCAGTTCGGCCGGGACTAGCGGGGGCTACGAGCAGTACTTC
.,TRBD1,TRBJ1-2,TRBV6-6,CASSRQGLNGYTF,TGTGCCAGCAGCCGACAGGGGTTGAACGGCTACACCTTC
few,.,TRBJ1-2,TRBV2,CASSGTFYYGYTF,TGTGCCAGCAGTGGGACATTTTACTATGGCTACACCTTC
.,.,TRBJ1-3,TRBV7-2,CASSQNVHSGNTIYF,TGTGCCAGCAGCCAGAACGTTCACTCTGGAAACACCATATATTTT
.,TRBD2,TRBJ2-7,TRBV28,CASSTPAGGYEQYF,TGTGCCAGCAGTACTCCTGCGGGGGGCTACGAGCAGTACTTC
.,TRBD2,TRBJ2-7,TRBV7-7,CASSSGLAGTYEQYF,TGTGCTAGCAGCTCGGGACTAGCGGGAACCTACGAGCAGTACTTC
.,.,TRBJ1-1,TRBV29-1,CSAERRGTEAFF,TGCAGCGCCGAACGGCGGGGGACTGAAGCTTTCTTT
few,.,TRBJ2-7,TRBV7-3,CASSLGSGGVYEQYF,TGTGCCAGCAGCTTAGGTTCCGGGGGAGTCTACGAGCAGTACTTC
.,.,TRBJ2-7,TRBV10-1,CASSESSNRYEQYF,TGCGCCAGCAGTGAGTCGTCTAACCGCTACGAGCAGTACTTC
few,TRBD1,TRBJ1-2,TRBV29-1,CSVEQGGYGYTF,TGCAGCGTTGAGCAGGGGGGCTATGGCTACACCTTC